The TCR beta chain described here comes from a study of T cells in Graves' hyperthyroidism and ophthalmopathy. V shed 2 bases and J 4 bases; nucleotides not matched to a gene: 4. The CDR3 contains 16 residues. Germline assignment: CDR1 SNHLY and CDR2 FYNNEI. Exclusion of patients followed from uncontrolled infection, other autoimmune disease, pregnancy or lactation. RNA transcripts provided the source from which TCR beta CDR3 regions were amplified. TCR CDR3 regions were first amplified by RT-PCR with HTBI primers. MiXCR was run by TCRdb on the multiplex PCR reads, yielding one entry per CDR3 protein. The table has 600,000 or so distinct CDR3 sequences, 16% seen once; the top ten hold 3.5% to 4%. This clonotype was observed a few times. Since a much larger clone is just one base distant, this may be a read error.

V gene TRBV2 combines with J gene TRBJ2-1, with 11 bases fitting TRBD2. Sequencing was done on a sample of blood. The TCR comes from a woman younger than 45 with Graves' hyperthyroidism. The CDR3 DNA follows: TGTGCCAGCAGTGAATGGAGACTAGCGGGATACAATGAGCAGTTCTTC. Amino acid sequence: CASSEWRLAGYNEQFF.